This T cell receptor (beta chain) was documented in a study of technical replicates of blood from a few donors. The V end lost 0 bases, the J end lost 4 bases, and 11 bases lay between the germline ends. From germline, CDR1 is SGHRS and CDR2 YFSETQ. This CDR3 has 15 residues. The protocol was immunoSEQ multiplex PCR, while the TCRdb copy is restricted to in-frame clones and leaves out a portion. The sample includes 75,000 to 100,000 clones, around 96% of them seen just once. The genes are TRBV5-1 and TRBJ2-4; tentative D call: TRBD2 (5 bases). The sample taken for sequencing was T cells isolated from PBMCs. The receptor was derived from a human donor in good health. CDR3 amino acids: CASSLELRAKNIQYF. The CDR3 DNA is TGCGCCAGCAGCTTGGAGTTGCGGGCAAAAAACATTCAGTACTTC.